The 5 T cell receptor beta chains in this list originate from one sample, sequenced in a study of T cell responses to AZD1222 COVID-19 vaccine (dated by TCRdb to the early 2020s). Libraries were prepared through the immunoSEQ multiplex PCR assay. This immuneACCESS table, as held by TCRdb, lists in-frame sequences with V and J called but not all clones. Of the missing ones, under half trace to an unresolved V gene in checked studies; the others have no known cause. For this sample the table gives some 110,000 clones, of which 90% to 95% were detected only once. Under 3.5% of the sample comes from the top ten. Explained via the paper, the time point label denotes: baseline before first vaccination. This specimen was peripheral blood, taken on day 0 of AZD1222 vaccination. These TCRs come from an adult in good health.

This clone was recorded once. J is TRBJ1-4 and V is TRBV29-1; 8 bases match TRBD1. From germline, CDR1 is SQVTM and CDR2 ANQGSEA. Unmatched junction bases numbered 11, after V lost 5 bases and J lost 0 bases. This CDR3 spans 17 amino acids. The CDR3 reads CSVSPQGGHATNEKLFF. The CDR3 coding sequence is TGCAGCGTTTCTCCACAGGGGGGACATGCAACTAATGAAAAACTGTTTTTT.

The genes are TRBV2 and TRBJ2-2, with D perhaps TRBD2 (6 bases). V was shortened by 7 bases and J by 1 base, with 13 bases between the two germline ends. This CDR3 has 15 amino acids. Germline-derived CDR1 and CDR2 are SNHLY and FYNNEI. CDR3 in amino acids: CASIEWGLNTGELFF. The CDR3, as DNA: TGTGCCAGCATAGAATGGGGACTGAACACCGGGGAGCTGTTTTTT. The variable domain in full, completed from reference TRBV2 and TRBJ2-2, reads EPEVTQTPSHQVTQMGQEVILRCVPISNHLYFYWYRQILGQKVEFLVSFYNNEISEKSEIFDDQFSVERPDGSNFTLKIRSTKLEDSAMYFCASIEWGLNTGELFFGEGSRLTVL.

The chain is built from TRBV15 and TRBJ1-5; no clear D. The CDR3 covers 13 residues. The V and J ends lost 3 bases and 7 bases respectively, with 10 bases between them. Germline V gene data show CDR1 as LNHNV and CDR2 as YYDKDF (reference sequence). CDR3 residues: CATSSPPIQPQHF. The CDR3 DNA sequence: TGTGCCACCAGCAGTCCCCCCATCCAGCCCCAGCATTTT.

The chain carries TRBV28 and TRBJ1-1, with 9 bases fitting TRBD1. Looked up from germline, CDR1 is MDHEN and CDR2 is SYDVKM. This CDR3 has 14 residues. V shed 6 bases, J shed 5 bases, and the junction held 7 bases outside the gene matches. CDR3 residues: CASRKDRGRTEAFF. CDR3 coding DNA: TGTGCCAGCAGAAAGGACAGGGGAAGAACTGAAGCTTTCTTT.

This rearrangement joins TRBV7-9 to TRBJ2-5; possibly TRBD2 for D (5 bases). The CDR3 is 14 residues long. Germline CDR1 and CDR2: SEHNR and FQNEAQ (reference sequence). The germline V and J ends were trimmed by 2 bases and 2 bases, with 9 bases remaining between them. The CDR3 coding sequence is TGTGCCAGCAGCTTAAGAAGCGGACAAGAGACCCAGTACTTC. It translates to CASSLRSGQETQYF.